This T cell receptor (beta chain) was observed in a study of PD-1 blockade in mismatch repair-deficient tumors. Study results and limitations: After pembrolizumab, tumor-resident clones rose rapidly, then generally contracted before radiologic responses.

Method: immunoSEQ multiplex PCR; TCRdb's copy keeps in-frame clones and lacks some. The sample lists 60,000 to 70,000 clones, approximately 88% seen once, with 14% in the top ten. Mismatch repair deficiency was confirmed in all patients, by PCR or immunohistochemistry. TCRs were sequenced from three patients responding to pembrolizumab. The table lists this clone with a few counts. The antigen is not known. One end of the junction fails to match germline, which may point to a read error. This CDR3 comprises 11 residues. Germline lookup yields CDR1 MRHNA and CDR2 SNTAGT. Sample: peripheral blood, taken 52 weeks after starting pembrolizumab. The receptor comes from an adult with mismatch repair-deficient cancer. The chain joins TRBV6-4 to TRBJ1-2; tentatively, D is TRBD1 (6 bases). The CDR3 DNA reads TGTGCCACACGGACAGCTGATGGTTACACCTTC. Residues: CATRTADGYTF.